The following is a TCR beta chain sequence with its context. Antigen specificity is unknown. The CDR3 spans 16 residues. V shed 3 bases, J shed 5 bases, and the junction held 10 bases outside the gene matches. CDR1 and CDR2 from the germline V gene are LNHDA and SQIVND (reference sequence). An approximately 130-subject validation cohort, separate from the approximately 670-subject first cohort, supplied the donors. The source of the sample is a study of cytomegalovirus exposure and HLA in healthy donors. General observations from the study: Cytomegalovirus status was reportedly diagnosed by the classifier with high sensitivity and specificity. Under in vitro conditions, three CMV-associated chains were confirmed as specific for CMV antigens. Across donors, most TCRs were seen rarely, yet some public ones were widespread.

Profiled with immunoSEQ multiplex PCR; TCRdb holds only in-frame clones, not every one. The sample carries a few hundred thousand clones, more than 75% recorded once. The rearrangement joins TRBV19 to TRBJ2-7; 10 bases are shared with TRBD2. The receptor comes from a woman between 18 and 30 years old in good health and CMV-seronegative. The source material was PBMCs. The CDR3 here is CASSITAGGPPDEQYF. In DNA, the CDR3 is TGTGCCAGTAGTATTACAGCGGGAGGGCCCCCCGACGAGCAGTACTTC.